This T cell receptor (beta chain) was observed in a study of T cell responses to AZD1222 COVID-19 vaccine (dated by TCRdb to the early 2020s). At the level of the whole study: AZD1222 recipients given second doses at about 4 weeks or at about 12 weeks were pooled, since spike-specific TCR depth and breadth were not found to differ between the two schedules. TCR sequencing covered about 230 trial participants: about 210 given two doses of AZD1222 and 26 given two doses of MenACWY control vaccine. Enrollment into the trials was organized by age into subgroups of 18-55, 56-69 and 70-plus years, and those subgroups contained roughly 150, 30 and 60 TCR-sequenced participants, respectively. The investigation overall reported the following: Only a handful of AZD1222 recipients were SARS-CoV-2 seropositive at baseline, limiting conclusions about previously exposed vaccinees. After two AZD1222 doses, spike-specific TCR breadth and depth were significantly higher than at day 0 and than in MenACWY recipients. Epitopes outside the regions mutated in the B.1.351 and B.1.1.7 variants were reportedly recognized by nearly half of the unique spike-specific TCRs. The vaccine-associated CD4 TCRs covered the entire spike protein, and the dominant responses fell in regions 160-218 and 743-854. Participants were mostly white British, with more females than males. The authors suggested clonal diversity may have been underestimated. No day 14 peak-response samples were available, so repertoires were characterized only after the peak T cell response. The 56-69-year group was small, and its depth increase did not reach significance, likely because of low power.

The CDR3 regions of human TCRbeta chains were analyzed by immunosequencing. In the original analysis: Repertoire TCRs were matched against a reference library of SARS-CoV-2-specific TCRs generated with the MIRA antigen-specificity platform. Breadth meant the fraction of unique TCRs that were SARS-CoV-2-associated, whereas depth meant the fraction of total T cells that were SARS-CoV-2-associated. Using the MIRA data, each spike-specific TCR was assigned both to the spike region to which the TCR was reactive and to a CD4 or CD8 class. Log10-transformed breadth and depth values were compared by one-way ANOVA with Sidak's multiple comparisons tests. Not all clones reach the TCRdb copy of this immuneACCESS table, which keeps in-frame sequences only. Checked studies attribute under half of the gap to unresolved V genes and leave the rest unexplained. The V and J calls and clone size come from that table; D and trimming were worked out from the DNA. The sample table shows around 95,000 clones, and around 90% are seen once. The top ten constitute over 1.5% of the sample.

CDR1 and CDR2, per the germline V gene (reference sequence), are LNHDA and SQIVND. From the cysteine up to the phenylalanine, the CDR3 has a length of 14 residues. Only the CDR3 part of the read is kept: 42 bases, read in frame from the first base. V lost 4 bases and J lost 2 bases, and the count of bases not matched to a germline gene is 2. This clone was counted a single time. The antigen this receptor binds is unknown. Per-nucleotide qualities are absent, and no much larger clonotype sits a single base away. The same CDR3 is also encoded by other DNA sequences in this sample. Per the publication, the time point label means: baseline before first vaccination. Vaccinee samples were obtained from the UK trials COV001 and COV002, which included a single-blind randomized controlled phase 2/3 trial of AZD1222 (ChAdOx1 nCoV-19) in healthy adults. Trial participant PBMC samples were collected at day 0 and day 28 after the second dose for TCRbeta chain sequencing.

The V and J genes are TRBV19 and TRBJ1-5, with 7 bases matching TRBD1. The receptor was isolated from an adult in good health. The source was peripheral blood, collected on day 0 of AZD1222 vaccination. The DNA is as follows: TGTGCCAGTAGTACCACAGGGGGCAATCAGCCCCAGCATTTT. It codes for CASSTTGGNQPQHF.